Only a few counts were recorded for the clone carrying this TCR beta chain. The data derive from a study of blood T cell repertoires in COVID-19. The ends lost 1 base at V and 6 bases at J; junction bases unmatched: 1. The germline V gene encodes CDR1 SEHNR and CDR2 FQNEAQ (reference sequence). The CDR3 runs 14 residues. Measured with immunoSEQ multiplex PCR; TCRdb has only the in-frame clones, and not every one. Of some 91,000 clones listed, approximately 87% are singletons. The sample taken for sequencing was peripheral blood. The clonotype comes from a human donor in a cohort sampled during active COVID-19. The V call is TRBV7-9, the J call TRBJ2-1, with TRBD2 matching 9 bases. DNA of the CDR3: TGTGCCAGCAGCTTAGGGACTAGCGTCAATGAGCAGTTCTTC. The encoded protein is CASSLGTSVNEQFF.